A selection of T cell receptor beta chains follows, all from one sample in a study of T cells in localized non-small cell lung cancer. Profiling relied on immunoSEQ multiplex PCR, and the TCRdb table lists in-frame clones only, not all of them. The sample lists about 74,000 clones; about 81% were seen once. Sequencing used peripheral blood, obtained before any cancer treatment. Source of these receptors: a female donor aged 60 or older with stage I lung adenocarcinoma. Both conserved end residues are part of each CDR3. Each record gives: clone size, V gene, D gene, J gene, CDR3 protein, CDR3 DNA. The D gene is left open where the match is weak. For some rows the clone size is stated as once, few or many, or as a class when expanded; others skip it.

-	TRBV19	-	TRBJ1-5	CASSIGGSGQPQHF	TGTGCCAGTAGTATAGGGGGCTCCGGGCAGCCCCAGCATTTT
-	TRBV5-1	-	TRBJ2-1	CASSLVLGPNEQFF	TGCGCCAGCAGCTTGGTCTTAGGGCCCAATGAGCAGTTCTTC
-	TRBV6-5	-	TRBJ2-5	CASSGSMAQYF	TGTGCCAGCAGTGGGTCTATGGCCCAGTACTTC
once	TRBV29-1	-	TRBJ2-3	CSVTHADTQYF	TGCAGCGTTACCCACGCAGATACGCAGTATTTT
-	TRBV6-1	-	TRBJ1-1	CASTFNTEAFF	TGTGCCAGCACCTTTAACACTGAAGCTTTCTTT
once	TRBV19	TRBD1	TRBJ1-5	CASSIIPGQGTQPQHF	TGTGCCAGTAGCATTATACCGGGACAGGGAACTCAGCCCCAGCATTTT
-	TRBV27	-	TRBJ2-1	CASGKAGVSYNEQFF	TGTGCCAGCGGGAAAGCGGGCGTCTCCTACAATGAGCAGTTCTTC
-	TRBV11-1	-	TRBJ2-3	CASSLGVGDTQYF	TGTGCCAGCAGCTTAGGGGTTGGAGATACGCAGTATTTT
-	TRBV28	-	TRBJ1-4	CASSLNSEGKLFF	TGTGCCAGCAGTTTAAATTCAGAAGGGAAACTGTTTTTT
-	TRBV6-5	-	TRBJ1-4	CASSPRGDGEKLFF	TGTGCCAGCAGCCCCCGGGGAGATGGTGAAAAACTGTTTTTT
-	TRBV5-1	-	TRBJ2-3	CASSVAFTGSSTDTQYF	TGCGCCAGCAGCGTTGCCTTTACAGGTTCTAGCACAGATACGCAGTATTTT
-	TRBV7-2	-	TRBJ1-5	CASSFNLRDSNQPQHF	TGTGCCAGCAGCTTTAACCTCAGGGATAGCAATCAGCCCCAGCATTTT
few	TRBV5-4	-	TRBJ2-3	CASSNSGGSTDTQYF	TGTGCCAGCAGCAATAGCGGAGGTAGCACAGATACGCAGTATTTT
-	TRBV11-2	TRBD1	TRBJ1-4	CASSFRQGGGEKLFF	TGTGCCAGCAGCTTCAGACAGGGTGGAGGTGAAAAACTGTTTTTT
-	TRBV4-3	-	TRBJ2-3	CASSHSPQDSTDTQYF	TGCGCCAGCAGCCATTCCCCCCAGGATAGCACAGATACGCAGTATTTT
-	TRBV19	TRBD1	TRBJ2-5	CASSMDRGQETQYF	TGTGCCAGTAGTATGGACAGGGGCCAAGAGACCCAGTACTTC
-	TRBV18	-	TRBJ2-2	CASSPYSVVGGTGELFF	TGTGCCAGCTCACCTTATTCTGTCGTCGGTGGAACCGGGGAGCTGTTTTTT
-	TRBV6-6	TRBD1	TRBJ1-1	CASGRTGVGTEAFF	TGTGCCAGCGGCAGGACAGGGGTGGGCACTGAAGCTTTCTTT
-	TRBV2	-	TRBJ2-3	CASTGRVSDTQYF	TGTGCCAGCACGGGCAGGGTGTCGGATACGCAGTATTTT
once	TRBV5-1	-	TRBJ2-5	CASSGGTTEETQYF	TGCGCCAGCAGCGGCGGGACGACAGAGGAGACCCAGTACTTC
-	TRBV5-4	-	TRBJ2-3	CASSFPTSAGTDTQYF	TGTGCCAGCAGCTTCCCGACTAGTGCGGGCACAGATACGCAGTATTTT
-	TRBV7-9	TRBD1	TRBJ1-4	CASSFVQGEKLFF	TGTGCCAGCAGCTTCGTACAGGGGGAAAAACTGTTTTTT
-	TRBV28	TRBD1	TRBJ1-3	CASTQEGAGLRNTIYF	TGTGCCAGCACCCAAGAGGGGGCTGGGTTGAGAAACACCATATATTTT